This TCR beta chain emerged from a study of shared clonotypes between healthy human individuals. Trimming stripped 2 bases from V and 2 bases from J, with 13 bases between. The CDR3 is 17 amino acids. The germline V gene has CDR1 SGHTA and CDR2 FQGNSA. TCRdb's table, derived via immunoSEQ multiplex PCR, lists solely in-frame clones and lacks some. The sample comprises around 500,000 clones, around 79% of which are singletons, and 13% rests with the top ten. The V gene is TRBV7-2, the J gene TRBJ2-6, with D tentatively TRBD1 (6 bases). This TCR derives from a woman in her thirties or forties in good health. Some clones in this sample may be carry-over from other donors' samples. Sequenced sample: PBMCs. This CDR3 is CASSLRAGDAGANVLTF. DNA of the CDR3: TGTGCCAGCAGCTTAAGGGCAGGGGACGCTGGGGCCAACGTCCTGACTTTC.